Listed below are T cell receptor beta chains from one sample, sequenced in a study of blood T cell repertoires in COVID-19. The protocol was immunoSEQ multiplex PCR, while the TCRdb copy is restricted to in-frame clones and leaves out a portion. Of about 300,000 clones listed, around 88% were seen once; the top ten hold roughly 1.6%. Sequencing was done on a sample of peripheral blood. The receptors originated from a woman in her forties or fifties with acute or convalescent COVID-19. CDR3s include the opening cysteine and the closing phenylalanine or tryptophan. A D gene is named only where the DNA matches it firmly. Size tells how often a clone was seen (once, few, many) or the class of an expanded clone, and some rows leave it out.

-	TRBV28	TRBJ2-2	-	CASSLYSLNTGELFF	TGTGCCAGCAGTTTGTACAGCTTGAACACCGGGGAGCTGTTTTTT
-	TRBV11-3	TRBJ2-1	-	CASSLGWRDNEQFF	TGTGCCAGCAGCTTAGGATGGCGGGATAATGAGCAGTTCTTC
many	TRBV18	TRBJ2-1	TRBD2	CASSRIERGYYNEQFF	TGTGCCAGCTCCCGAATCGAGCGGGGGTATTACAATGAGCAGTTCTTC
-	TRBV5-1	TRBJ1-6	TRBD1	CASSHGDRGDSPLHF	TGCGCCAGCAGTCACGGGGACAGGGGAGATTCACCCCTCCACTTT
-	TRBV7-3	TRBJ2-1	-	CASRAPGIALNEQFF	TGTGCCAGCAGGGCCCCGGGAATAGCCCTCAATGAGCAGTTCTTC
-	TRBV18	TRBJ2-2	-	CASSPMGQDTGELFF	TGTGCCAGCTCACCAATGGGACAAGACACCGGGGAGCTGTTTTTT
few	TRBV27	TRBJ1-4	-	CASSLEGDEKLFF	TGTGCCAGCAGTTTAGAGGGCGATGAAAAACTGTTTTTT
-	TRBV5-1	TRBJ1-2	TRBD1	CASSLVPGGYGYTF	TGCGCCAGCAGCTTGGTTCCAGGGGGGTATGGCTACACCTTC
-	TRBV9	TRBJ1-1	-	CASSVGGAPNTEAFF	TGTGCCAGCAGCGTAGGAGGAGCCCCGAACACTGAAGCTTTCTTT
-	TRBV2	TRBJ2-7	-	CASSESGLWDEQYF	TGTGCCAGCAGTGAGTCGGGACTGTGGGACGAGCAGTACTTC
-	TRBV29-1	TRBJ2-1	TRBD1	CSYGQEAPNEQFF	TGCAGTTACGGACAGGAGGCGCCCAATGAGCAGTTCTTC
-	TRBV18	TRBJ1-1	-	CASSPLLQGLNTEAFF	TGTGCCAGCTCACCACTTCTCCAGGGCCTAAACACTGAAGCTTTCTTT
-	TRBV5-1	TRBJ2-7	TRBD1	CASSLRTGMEPYEQYF	TGCGCCAGCAGCCTAAGGACAGGGATGGAACCCTACGAGCAGTACTTC
-	TRBV18	TRBJ2-1	-	CASSPPGSGRTEQFF	TGTGCCAGCTCACCCCCCGGGAGCGGGCGAACTGAGCAGTTCTTC
-	TRBV5-4	TRBJ1-1	TRBD1	CASSKTGGDFGAFF	TGTGCCAGCAGCAAGACAGGGGGTGACTTCGGAGCTTTCTTT
-	TRBV6-5	TRBJ2-5	-	CASSYPDQETQYF	TGTGCCAGCAGTTACCCCGACCAAGAGACCCAGTACTTC
-	TRBV6-5	TRBJ1-5	-	CASSTLSDQPQHF	TGTGCCAGCAGTACCCTCAGTGATCAGCCCCAGCATTTT
-	TRBV18	TRBJ1-1	-	CASSLGASSTEAFF	TGTGCCAGCTCCCTTGGGGCATCGAGCACTGAAGCTTTCTTT
-	TRBV7-3	TRBJ2-1	-	CASSFGVGTYNEQFF	TGTGCCAGCAGCTTCGGCGTGGGCACCTACAATGAGCAGTTCTTC
few	TRBV2	TRBJ2-1	TRBD1	CASSAGTDDYNEQFF	TGTGCCAGCAGTGCGGGGACAGACGACTACAATGAGCAGTTCTTC
-	TRBV29-1	TRBJ2-3	-	CSAPGGSTDTQYF	TGCAGCGCGCCGGGCGGGAGCACAGATACGCAGTATTTT
-	TRBV6-6	TRBJ2-1	TRBD2	CASSPLAGVGNEQFF	TGTGCCAGCAGTCCGCTAGCGGGAGTGGGAAATGAGCAGTTCTTC
few	TRBV13	TRBJ2-1	TRBD2	CASSLGGRAGAYNEQFF	TGTGCCAGCAGCTTAGGCGGAAGAGCGGGAGCCTACAATGAGCAGTTCTTC
many	TRBV6-1	TRBJ1-3	TRBD1	CASSELRGLNGNTIYF	TGTGCCAGCAGCGAATTAAGGGGGCTTAACGGAAACACCATATATTTT
-	TRBV9	TRBJ2-1	TRBD2	CASSGPSGRYNEQFF	TGTGCCAGCAGCGGACCTAGCGGGAGGTACAATGAGCAGTTCTTC
-	TRBV9	TRBJ2-2	TRBD1	CASSKQGRTGELFF	TGTGCCAGCAGCAAACAGGGGCGGACCGGGGAGCTGTTTTTT
once	TRBV15	TRBJ2-1	-	CATSRDFGLEQFF	TGTGCCACCAGCAGAGATTTCGGACTAGAGCAGTTCTTC
once	TRBV5-1	TRBJ2-3	-	CASSLGQVTDTQYF	TGCGCCAGCAGCTTGGGACAGGTCACAGATACGCAGTATTTT
-	TRBV7-9	TRBJ1-1	TRBD1	CASSLEGTVAFF	TGTGCCAGCAGCTTAGAAGGGACAGTCGCTTTCTTT
-	TRBV21-1	TRBJ1-5	-	CASSRDRVIPQHF	TGTGCCAGCAGCCGGGACAGGGTCATTCCCCAGCATTTT
-	TRBV7-8	TRBJ1-1	-	CASSLEGGVYTEAFF	TGTGCCAGCAGCTTAGAGGGGGGGGTATACACTGAAGCTTTCTTT
-	TRBV15	TRBJ1-1	-	CATSRDRGGDTEAFF	TGTGCCACCAGCAGGGATAGAGGGGGGGACACTGAAGCTTTCTTT
-	TRBV9	TRBJ1-2	TRBD1	CASSLGQGLNYGYTF	TGTGCCAGCAGCCTGGGACAGGGGCTAAACTATGGCTACACCTTC
-	TRBV2	TRBJ1-4	TRBD1	CASSGTGYNEKLFF	TGTGCCAGCAGTGGGACAGGATATAATGAAAAACTGTTTTTT
-	TRBV24-1	TRBJ2-1	-	CATSDVGAYNEKQFF	TGTGCCACCAGTGATGTGGGGGCTTACAATGAGAAGCAGTTCTTC
once	TRBV18	TRBJ2-7	-	CASSPPGQGREQYF	TGTGCCAGCTCACCACCGGGGCAGGGGCGCGAGCAGTACTTC
-	TRBV9	TRBJ2-3	TRBD1	CASSPRTGGLDTQYF	TGTGCCAGCAGCCCACGGACAGGGGGCTTGGATACGCAGTATTTT
-	TRBV11-3	TRBJ2-7	TRBD2	CASSLGARGLAGLSYEQYF	TGTGCCAGCAGCTTAGGGGCCAGGGGACTAGCGGGCCTCTCCTACGAGCAGTACTTC
-	TRBV7-3	TRBJ2-1	TRBD2	CASSLRGILAEVSYNEQFF	TGTGCCAGCAGCTTAAGGGGAATCCTAGCGGAAGTCTCCTACAATGAGCAGTTCTTC
-	TRBV5-8	TRBJ2-6	-	CASSSTGKGANVLTF	TGTGCCAGCAGCTCTACAGGGAAGGGGGCCAACGTCCTGACTTTC
-	TRBV2	TRBJ2-5	-	CASSVTSSRETQYF	TGTGCCAGCAGTGTTACGTCTAGCCGAGAGACCCAGTACTTC
few	TRBV24-1	TRBJ1-2	TRBD1	CATSRYRDSGYTF	TGTGCCACCAGTCGCTACAGGGACAGTGGCTACACCTTC
-	TRBV18	TRBJ2-7	-	CASSPLGVYEQYF	TGTGCCAGCTCACCGCTAGGGGTGTACGAGCAGTACTTC
-	TRBV7-2	TRBJ2-1	TRBD2	CASSQILLAGGYNEQFF	TGTGCCAGCAGCCAAATATTACTAGCGGGAGGGTACAATGAGCAGTTCTTC
-	TRBV2	TRBJ2-5	TRBD1	CASNTGVGETQYF	TGTGCCAGCAATACAGGGGTAGGGGAGACCCAGTACTTC
-	TRBV27	TRBJ1-5	-	CASSYGGAGPQHF	TGTGCCAGCAGTTACGGGGGTGCGGGGCCCCAGCATTTT
few	TRBV24-1	TRBJ1-1	TRBD1	CATSDSRTGAAFF	TGTGCCACCAGTGATTCCCGGACAGGGGCGGCTTTCTTT
-	TRBV27	TRBJ1-2	TRBD1	CASSPAGQIYGYTF	TGTGCCAGCAGTCCCGCGGGACAGATATATGGCTACACCTTC
once	TRBV7-9	TRBJ2-1	TRBD2	CASSGTSGRWGKYNEQFF	TGTGCCAGCAGCGGGACTAGCGGGAGGTGGGGTAAATACAATGAGCAGTTCTTC
-	TRBV6-4	TRBJ2-6	-	CASSDRGHGANVLTF	TGTGCCAGCAGTGACAGGGGACATGGGGCCAACGTCCTGACTTTC
-	TRBV25-1	TRBJ1-5	TRBD1	CASSGSQGSSNQPQHF	TGTGCCAGCAGTGGGTCACAGGGGTCTTCCAATCAGCCCCAGCATTTT
-	TRBV6-2/TRBV6-3	TRBJ2-6	-	CASSYGRGISSGANVLTF	TGTGCCAGCAGTTACGGCAGAGGGATCAGCTCTGGGGCCAACGTCCTGACTTTC
-	TRBV4-3	TRBJ2-3	-	CASSPGHINTQYF	TGCGCCAGCAGCCCGGGACATATAAATACGCAGTATTTT
-	TRBV5-5	TRBJ1-1	-	CASSLISGGNTEAFF	TGTGCCAGCAGCCTGATTTCCGGGGGAAACACTGAAGCTTTCTTT
once	TRBV9	TRBJ2-3	TRBD2	CASSPSEWKREGTDTQYF	TGTGCCAGCAGCCCCTCCGAGTGGAAGCGGGAGGGCACAGATACGCAGTATTTT
-	TRBV27	TRBJ2-5	TRBD2	CASARVSGRQETQYF	TGTGCCAGCGCGCGAGTGAGCGGGAGGCAAGAGACCCAGTACTTC